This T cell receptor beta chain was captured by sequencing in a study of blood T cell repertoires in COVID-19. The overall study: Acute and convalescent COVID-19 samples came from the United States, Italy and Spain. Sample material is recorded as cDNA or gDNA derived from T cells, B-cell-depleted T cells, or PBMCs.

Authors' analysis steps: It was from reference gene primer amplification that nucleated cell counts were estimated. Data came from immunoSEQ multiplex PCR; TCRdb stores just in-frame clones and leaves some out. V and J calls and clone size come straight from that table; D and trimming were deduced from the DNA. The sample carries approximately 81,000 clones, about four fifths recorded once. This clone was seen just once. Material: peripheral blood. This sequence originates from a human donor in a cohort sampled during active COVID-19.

CDR3: CATQGGGVYNEQFF. CDR3 nucleotide sequence: TGTGCGACTCAAGGGGGCGGGGTCTACAATGAGCAGTTCTTC. The gene calls are TRBV2 and TRBJ2-1, with D perhaps matching TRBD1 (7 bases). CDR1 is SNHLY, CDR2 FYNNEI, per germline. The CDR3 sequence is 14 residues long.